These T cell receptor beta chains were read from a single sample in a study of OX40 agonist ivuxolimab in advanced cancers. Here immunoSEQ multiplex PCR was the method, and the copy in TCRdb shows in-frame clones only, minus some. Of about 73,000 clones listed, around 86% were seen once; the top ten hold over 0.65%. Sequenced here: CD4+ or CD8+ T cells sorted from blood, sampled in a trial of the OX40 agonist ivuxolimab. These receptors were taken from an adult with an advanced solid tumor such as melanoma, head and neck, liver or kidney cancer. Each CDR3 is given with its conserved first and last residue. Fields, in order: D gene, CDR3 length, J gene, V gene, clone size, CDR3 DNA, CDR3 protein. D genes are given only for firm matches. Some rows mark clone size as missing; the rest say once, few, many or name a class of expanded clone.

D gene: -; CDR3 length: 14; J gene: TRBJ2-3; V gene: TRBV7-9; clone size: few; CDR3 DNA: TGTGCCAGCAGCATGACCGTGAGCACAGATACGCAGTATTTT; CDR3 protein: CASSMTVSTDTQYF
D gene: TRBD1; CDR3 length: 14; J gene: TRBJ1-1; V gene: TRBV5-1; clone size: -; CDR3 DNA: TGCGCCAGCAGCCAGGACAGGGCAAACACTGAAGCTTTCTTT; CDR3 protein: CASSQDRANTEAFF
D gene: -; CDR3 length: 16; J gene: TRBJ2-3; V gene: TRBV7-9; clone size: -; CDR3 DNA: TGTGCCAGCAGCTTACAGTTGGGACCTGGCACAGATACGCAGTATTTT; CDR3 protein: CASSLQLGPGTDTQYF
D gene: TRBD1; CDR3 length: 16; J gene: TRBJ1-2; V gene: TRBV19; clone size: -; CDR3 DNA: TGTGCCAGTAGTCAAGGGAAAGGACAGGGGGCGAGAGGCTACACCTTC; CDR3 protein: CASSQGKGQGARGYTF
D gene: -; CDR3 length: 16; J gene: TRBJ2-6; V gene: TRBV10-3; clone size: -; CDR3 DNA: TGTGCCATCAGTGACCCGGGGGTTAGAGGGGCCAACGTCCTGACTTTC; CDR3 protein: CAISDPGVRGANVLTF
D gene: -; CDR3 length: 13; J gene: TRBJ1-2; V gene: TRBV18; clone size: -; CDR3 DNA: TGTGCCAGCTCACCACAGAGGCAGGACGGCTACACCTTC; CDR3 protein: CASSPQRQDGYTF
D gene: -; CDR3 length: 11; J gene: TRBJ2-7; V gene: TRBV28; clone size: -; CDR3 DNA: TGTGCCACCTATCAGGAGTATGAGCAGTACTTC; CDR3 protein: CATYQEYEQYF
D gene: -; CDR3 length: 13; J gene: TRBJ1-5; V gene: TRBV7-2; clone size: -; CDR3 DNA: TGTGCCAGCAGCTTAACCCAGGGGAGGCCCCAGCATTTT; CDR3 protein: CASSLTQGRPQHF
D gene: TRBD1; CDR3 length: 14; J gene: TRBJ1-2; V gene: TRBV29-1; clone size: once; CDR3 DNA: TGCAGCGCTTCGCTCCCGGGACAGGGGGGTGGCTACACCTTC; CDR3 protein: CSASLPGQGGGYTF
D gene: TRBD2; CDR3 length: 15; J gene: TRBJ2-1; V gene: TRBV11-2; clone size: -; CDR3 DNA: TGTGCCAGCAGCTTGGGACTAGCGGGAATCAATGAGCAGTTCTTC; CDR3 protein: CASSLGLAGINEQFF
D gene: TRBD1; CDR3 length: 13; J gene: TRBJ1-2; V gene: TRBV5-6; clone size: -; CDR3 DNA: TGTGCCAGCAGCTTGGTGGCAGGGGGCGGCTACACCTTC; CDR3 protein: CASSLVAGGGYTF
D gene: TRBD1; CDR3 length: 17; J gene: TRBJ1-4; V gene: TRBV25-1; clone size: -; CDR3 DNA: TGTGCCAGCGGTCTGGTGGGACAGGTTGCAACTAATGAAAAACTGTTTTTT; CDR3 protein: CASGLVGQVATNEKLFF
D gene: TRBD1; CDR3 length: 13; J gene: TRBJ1-4; V gene: TRBV19; clone size: -; CDR3 DNA: TGTGCCAGTAGCGACAGGGAAGGCGAAAAACTGTTTTTT; CDR3 protein: CASSDREGEKLFF
D gene: -; CDR3 length: 15; J gene: TRBJ2-1; V gene: TRBV5-4; clone size: -; CDR3 DNA: TGTGCCAGCAGCTTGGAGTTTAGCTCCTACAATGAGCAGTTCTTC; CDR3 protein: CASSLEFSSYNEQFF
D gene: -; CDR3 length: 14; J gene: TRBJ2-4; V gene: TRBV27; clone size: -; CDR3 DNA: TGTGCCAGCAGTTTATCGGAAGGGATTAACATTCAGTACTTC; CDR3 protein: CASSLSEGINIQYF
D gene: -; CDR3 length: 16; J gene: TRBJ2-5; V gene: TRBV11-2; clone size: -; CDR3 DNA: TGTGCCAGCAGCTTAGGTCTGCGGGGTCGCCAAGAGACCCAGTACTTC; CDR3 protein: CASSLGLRGRQETQYF
D gene: -; CDR3 length: 14; J gene: TRBJ1-5; V gene: TRBV6-5; clone size: -; CDR3 DNA: TGTGCCAGCAGTTTATCCGGGCCCAATCAGCCCCAGCATTTT; CDR3 protein: CASSLSGPNQPQHF
D gene: -; CDR3 length: 15; J gene: TRBJ1-1; V gene: TRBV6-5; clone size: -; CDR3 DNA: TGTGCCAGCAGTTACTCACAGGGTAGGTGGACTGAAGCTTTCTTT; CDR3 protein: CASSYSQGRWTEAFF
D gene: TRBD1; CDR3 length: 15; J gene: TRBJ1-2; V gene: TRBV5-1; clone size: -; CDR3 DNA: TGCGCCAGCAGCCAGTACAACAGGGGGCACTATGGCTACACCTTC; CDR3 protein: CASSQYNRGHYGYTF
D gene: TRBD1; CDR3 length: 15; J gene: TRBJ2-7; V gene: TRBV11-2; clone size: -; CDR3 DNA: TGTGCCAGCAGCCCAATCCCGGGACAGGGAGACGAGCAGTACTTC; CDR3 protein: CASSPIPGQGDEQYF
D gene: -; CDR3 length: 14; J gene: TRBJ1-1; V gene: TRBV11-2; clone size: -; CDR3 DNA: TGTGCCAGCAGCTTAGACGGGGTACTAACTGAAGCTTTCTTT; CDR3 protein: CASSLDGVLTEAFF
D gene: -; CDR3 length: 15; J gene: TRBJ2-7; V gene: TRBV2; clone size: -; CDR3 DNA: TGTGCCACCTCTCAGGGGGGCGGCGCCACCTACGAGCAGTACTTC; CDR3 protein: CATSQGGGATYEQYF
D gene: -; CDR3 length: 12; J gene: TRBJ2-7; V gene: TRBV9; clone size: -; CDR3 DNA: TGTGCCAGCAGCCCCGACAGATACGAGCAGTACTTC; CDR3 protein: CASSPDRYEQYF
D gene: -; CDR3 length: 16; J gene: TRBJ1-6; V gene: TRBV21-1; clone size: once; CDR3 DNA: TGTGCCAGCACCCTGGGCGAAAACTCCTATAATTCACCCCTCCACTTT; CDR3 protein: CASTLGENSYNSPLHF
D gene: -; CDR3 length: 14; J gene: TRBJ2-4; V gene: TRBV6-1; clone size: -; CDR3 DNA: TGTGCCAGCAGTGATTCCGGAGCCAAAAACATTCAGTACTTC; CDR3 protein: CASSDSGAKNIQYF
D gene: TRBD2; CDR3 length: 14; J gene: TRBJ2-7; V gene: TRBV28; clone size: -; CDR3 DNA: TGTGCCAGCAGGTCGGCTAGCGGTTCCTACGAGCAGTACTTC; CDR3 protein: CASRSASGSYEQYF
D gene: -; CDR3 length: 11; J gene: TRBJ2-3; V gene: TRBV20-1; clone size: -; CDR3 DNA: TGCAGTGCTAGACAATGGGATACGCAGTATTTT; CDR3 protein: CSARQWDTQYF
D gene: -; CDR3 length: 17; J gene: TRBJ2-6; V gene: TRBV5-4; clone size: -; CDR3 DNA: TGTGCCAGCAGCTTGGCCTTTCTGTCTTCTGGGGCCAACGTCCTGACTTTC; CDR3 protein: CASSLAFLSSGANVLTF
D gene: TRBD1; CDR3 length: 14; J gene: TRBJ2-5; V gene: TRBV6-6; clone size: -; CDR3 DNA: TGTGCCAGCAGGTCAACAGGGGTAGGGGAGACCCAGTACTTC; CDR3 protein: CASRSTGVGETQYF
D gene: -; CDR3 length: 15; J gene: TRBJ2-7; V gene: TRBV28; clone size: -; CDR3 DNA: TGTGCCAGCCTCCCTTCCCTGGGGGGCACCTACGAGCAGTACTTC; CDR3 protein: CASLPSLGGTYEQYF
D gene: TRBD1; CDR3 length: 14; J gene: TRBJ1-1; V gene: TRBV5-1; clone size: -; CDR3 DNA: TGCGCCAGCGAAACGGACAGGGTGAACACTGAAGCTTTCTTT; CDR3 protein: CASETDRVNTEAFF
D gene: -; CDR3 length: 12; J gene: TRBJ1-2; V gene: TRBV18; clone size: medium-sized; CDR3 DNA: TGTGCCAGCTCACCCGACACTTATGGCTACACCTTC; CDR3 protein: CASSPDTYGYTF
D gene: -; CDR3 length: 14; J gene: TRBJ2-2; V gene: TRBV5-1; clone size: -; CDR3 DNA: TGCGCCAGCAGCAAGGTTCTGGACACCGGGGAGCTGTTTTTT; CDR3 protein: CASSKVLDTGELFF
D gene: -; CDR3 length: 15; J gene: TRBJ2-3; V gene: TRBV5-4; clone size: -; CDR3 DNA: TGTGCCAGCAGCTTGGAGGGACCGAGCACAGATACGCAGTATTTT; CDR3 protein: CASSLEGPSTDTQYF
D gene: -; CDR3 length: 16; J gene: TRBJ1-5; V gene: TRBV11-2; clone size: -; CDR3 DNA: TGTGCCAGCAGCTTAGTTGGGTCAGGGATGGGCCAGCCCCAGCATTTT; CDR3 protein: CASSLVGSGMGQPQHF
D gene: -; CDR3 length: 15; J gene: TRBJ1-2; V gene: TRBV7-8; clone size: -; CDR3 DNA: TGTGCCAGCAGCGCCGGGACGGGGAAAACCCAAGGCTACACCTTC; CDR3 protein: CASSAGTGKTQGYTF
D gene: -; CDR3 length: 13; J gene: TRBJ1-1; V gene: TRBV30; clone size: -; CDR3 DNA: TGTGCCTGGGGCTGGGCAGGGAACACTGAAGCTTTCTTT; CDR3 protein: CAWGWAGNTEAFF